This is a list of T cell receptor beta chains from one sample in a study of blood T cell repertoires in COVID-19. TCRdb's table, derived via immunoSEQ multiplex PCR, lists solely in-frame clones and lacks some. Here the sample spans 270,000 or so clones, approximately 83% being singletons. Sequenced: PBMCs or T cells enriched from blood (not recorded which). These receptors all come from a man aged 50-60 years who had recovered from COVID-19. The CDR3 runs from the conserved cysteine through the conserved F or W. Fields, in order: clone size, J gene, V gene, CDR3 length, CDR3 protein. A row's size may be missing; if present it is once, few, many or a size class.

NA	TRBJ2-6	TRBV15	15	CATSDTGAGANVLTF
NA	TRBJ2-1	TRBV5-6	13	CASSLVGVDEQFF
NA	TRBJ2-1	TRBV29-1	13	CSVDPSGFNEQFF
NA	TRBJ2-3	TRBV27	16	CASSLWASGATDTQYF
NA	TRBJ2-3	TRBV5-1	15	CASSSRTSGEATQYF
NA	TRBJ2-2	TRBV19	16	CASNLAGGLNTGELFF
NA	TRBJ1-6	TRBV7-9	14	CASSLGGQNSPLHF
few	TRBJ2-1	TRBV28	16	CASSNPSGEWHNEQFF
NA	TRBJ1-1	TRBV4-2	12	CASSPYGGEAFF
NA	TRBJ1-1	TRBV6-5	15	CASSPTGVINTEAFF
NA	TRBJ2-7	TRBV27	17	CASSLAPRQLSPYEQYF
NA	TRBJ2-1	TRBV3-1/TRBV3-2	17	CASSPSWGTLDYNEQFF
once	TRBJ1-4	TRBV19	16	CASSTPQQATNEKLFF
few	TRBJ1-1	TRBV5-1	14	CASSLADRGTEAFF
NA	TRBJ2-7	TRBV10-2	15	CASSVAGNRVYEQYF
once	TRBJ2-7	TRBV18	16	CASSPRRRDSSYEQYF
NA	TRBJ1-5	TRBV19	14	CASSTRTANQPQHF
NA	TRBJ2-6	TRBV11-2	17	CASTHAGGFFGANVLTF
NA	TRBJ2-3	TRBV28	18	CASSSYSGRAVGTDTQYF
NA	TRBJ2-5	TRBV6-1	13	CASSDLRGETQYF
NA	TRBJ1-2	TRBV9	13	CASSVGRGYGYTF
NA	TRBJ2-1	TRBV23-1	15	CASSQVKSLNNEQFF
once	TRBJ2-1	TRBV15	17	CATSREGAGKRYNEQFF
NA	TRBJ2-1	TRBV7-2	15	CASSPGTGGFNEQFF
NA	TRBJ1-2	TRBV9	13	CASSQTGNYGYTF
NA	TRBJ2-1	TRBV28	13	CASAGALNNEQFF
once	TRBJ1-3	TRBV4-2	16	CASSQVFGVGGNTIYF
NA	TRBJ2-5	TRBV30	13	CAWKRLSLETQYF
NA	TRBJ2-7	TRBV5-1	18	CASSLAPTSGGVAYEQYF
few	TRBJ1-5	TRBV5-6	15	CASSSGQGAIQPQHF
NA	TRBJ1-6	TRBV7-8	16	CASSLVARMYNSPLHF
NA	TRBJ2-3	TRBV10-2	13	CASLLGGGNTQYF
NA	TRBJ1-4	TRBV29-1	14	CSVGPGQDNEKLFF
NA	TRBJ1-2	TRBV3-1/TRBV3-2	13	CASSHIWARGYTF
NA	TRBJ2-7	TRBV11-2	15	CASSADFGGNPEQYF
NA	TRBJ2-7	TRBV29-1	12	CSVEEGIGEQYF
NA	TRBJ2-1	TRBV12-3/TRBV12-4	12	CASSLNNQKQFF
NA	TRBJ2-1	TRBV29-1	13	CSGQDRAGHEQFF
once	TRBJ2-5	TRBV3-1/TRBV3-2	15	CASSPLQGAGETQYF
NA	TRBJ2-5	TRBV12-5	11	CASGFRETQYF
NA	TRBJ1-3	TRBV3-1/TRBV3-2	14	CASSQTGIGNTIYF
NA	TRBJ2-3	TRBV5-1	14	CASSLQLATDTQYF